This T cell receptor (beta chain) was found in a study of cytomegalovirus exposure and HLA in healthy donors. 13 Jbeta primers and 60 Vbeta primers were used for the PCR. Data came from immunoSEQ multiplex PCR; TCRdb stores just in-frame clones and leaves some out. Of fewer than 95,000 clones listed, roughly two thirds are singletons. The germline CDR1 and CDR2 sequences are SGHNT and YENEEA. V was trimmed by 4 bases and J by 4 bases, leaving 16 bases between them. The CDR3 contains 16 residues. This TCR came from a woman in her 40s in good health and CMV-seropositive. The chain recombines TRBV11-3 with TRBJ2-2; no definite D call. The sequenced sample consisted of PBMCs. The CDR3 sequence: CASSSHPGVGTGELFF. The CDR3 DNA reads TGTGCCAGCAGCTCCCACCCGGGTGTGGGCACCGGGGAGCTGTTTTTT. Combining the CDR3 with reference TRBV11-3 and TRBJ2-2 gives the whole variable domain EAGVVQSPRYKIIEKKQPVAFWCNPISGHNTLYWYLQNLGQGPELLIRYENEEAVDDSQLPKDRFSAERLKGVDSTLKIQPAELGDSAVYLCASSSHPGVGTGELFFGEGSRLTVL.